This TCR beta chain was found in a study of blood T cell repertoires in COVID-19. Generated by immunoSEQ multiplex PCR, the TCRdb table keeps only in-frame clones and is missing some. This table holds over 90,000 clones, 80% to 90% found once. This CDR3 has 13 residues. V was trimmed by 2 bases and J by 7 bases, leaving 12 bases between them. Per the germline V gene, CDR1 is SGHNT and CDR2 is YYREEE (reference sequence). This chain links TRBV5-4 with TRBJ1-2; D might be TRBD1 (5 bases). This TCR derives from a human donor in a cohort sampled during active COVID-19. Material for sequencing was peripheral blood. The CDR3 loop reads CASSLGVLGGYTF. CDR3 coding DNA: TGTGCCAGCAGCTTAGGGGTTTTGGGTGGCTACACCTTC. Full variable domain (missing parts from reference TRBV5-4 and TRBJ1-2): ETGVTQSPTHLIKTRGQQVTLRCSSQSGHNTVSWYQQALGQGPQFIFQYYREEENGRGNFPPRFSGLQFPNYSSELNVNALELDDSALYLCASSLGVLGGYTFGSGTRLTVV.